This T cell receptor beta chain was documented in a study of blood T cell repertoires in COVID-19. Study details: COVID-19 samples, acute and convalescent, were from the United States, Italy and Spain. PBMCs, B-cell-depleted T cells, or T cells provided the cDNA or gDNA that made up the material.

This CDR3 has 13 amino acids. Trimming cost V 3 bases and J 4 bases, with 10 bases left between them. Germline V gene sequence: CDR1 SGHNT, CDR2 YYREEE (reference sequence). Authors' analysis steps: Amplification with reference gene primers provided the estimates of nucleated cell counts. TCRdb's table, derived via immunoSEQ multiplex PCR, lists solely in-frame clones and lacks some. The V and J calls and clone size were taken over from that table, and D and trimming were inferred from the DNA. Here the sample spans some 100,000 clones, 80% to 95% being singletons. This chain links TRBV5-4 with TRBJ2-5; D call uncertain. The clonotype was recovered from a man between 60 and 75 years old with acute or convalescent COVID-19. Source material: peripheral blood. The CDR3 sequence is CASSYPYGETQYF. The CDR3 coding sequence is TGTGCCAGCAGCTACCCCTACGGAGAGACCCAGTACTTC.